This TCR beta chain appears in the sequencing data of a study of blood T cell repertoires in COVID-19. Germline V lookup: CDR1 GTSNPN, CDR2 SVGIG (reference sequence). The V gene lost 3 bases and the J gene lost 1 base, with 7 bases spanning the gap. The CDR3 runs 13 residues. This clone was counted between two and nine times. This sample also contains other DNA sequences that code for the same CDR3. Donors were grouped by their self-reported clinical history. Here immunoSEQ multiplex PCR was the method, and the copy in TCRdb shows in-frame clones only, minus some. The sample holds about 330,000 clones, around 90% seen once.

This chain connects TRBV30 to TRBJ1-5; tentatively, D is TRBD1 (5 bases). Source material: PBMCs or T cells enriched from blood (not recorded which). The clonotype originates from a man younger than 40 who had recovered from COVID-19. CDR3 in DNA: TGTGCCTGGAGCAGACAGAGCAATCAGCCCCAGCATTTT. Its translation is CAWSRQSNQPQHF.